This TCR beta chain comes out of a study of vaccination effects on CD4 cells after COVID-19. Across the whole study: Sampling occurred 16 days and one week pre-vaccination in two convalescent patients.

The repertoire was sequenced with immunoSEQ multiplex PCR; TCRdb's copy has only in-frame clones and lacks some. The data hold fewer than 90,000 clones, with 73% observed a single time. Remarks on this clone: Its specificity is not known.

Before sequencing, viral peptide pools were used by the ViraFEST assay to expand antigen-specific CD4+ T cells. Investigators separated out CD4+ T cells once around 11 days of culture had passed. According to PCR results, the person was infected with SARS-CoV-2 between March and December 2020. Serving as the negative control culture was a pool of HIV-1 Nef peptides. IL-2 medium was substituted for half the medium on days 3 and 7. This CDR3 contains 13 residues. V lost 4 bases to trimming and J lost 3 bases, with 9 bases between them. Looked up from germline, CDR1 is SQVTM and CDR2 is ANQGSEA. Study findings and constraints: Small numbers of convalescent patients limited the study. It also lacked early post-infection timepoints.

This material consisted of CD4+ T cells from PBMCs cultured with HIV peptides, taken before COVID-19 vaccination. Subset here: HIV-1 Nef peptide pool negative control/reference culture. This TCR was recovered from a human donor who had a prior SARS-CoV-2 infection. The genes are TRBV29-1 and TRBJ1-4; unclear D gene. The CDR3 region has the DNA TGCAGCGTTGGTGTAGGCGCTAATGAAAAACTGTTTTTT. Translation gives CSVGVGANEKLFF.